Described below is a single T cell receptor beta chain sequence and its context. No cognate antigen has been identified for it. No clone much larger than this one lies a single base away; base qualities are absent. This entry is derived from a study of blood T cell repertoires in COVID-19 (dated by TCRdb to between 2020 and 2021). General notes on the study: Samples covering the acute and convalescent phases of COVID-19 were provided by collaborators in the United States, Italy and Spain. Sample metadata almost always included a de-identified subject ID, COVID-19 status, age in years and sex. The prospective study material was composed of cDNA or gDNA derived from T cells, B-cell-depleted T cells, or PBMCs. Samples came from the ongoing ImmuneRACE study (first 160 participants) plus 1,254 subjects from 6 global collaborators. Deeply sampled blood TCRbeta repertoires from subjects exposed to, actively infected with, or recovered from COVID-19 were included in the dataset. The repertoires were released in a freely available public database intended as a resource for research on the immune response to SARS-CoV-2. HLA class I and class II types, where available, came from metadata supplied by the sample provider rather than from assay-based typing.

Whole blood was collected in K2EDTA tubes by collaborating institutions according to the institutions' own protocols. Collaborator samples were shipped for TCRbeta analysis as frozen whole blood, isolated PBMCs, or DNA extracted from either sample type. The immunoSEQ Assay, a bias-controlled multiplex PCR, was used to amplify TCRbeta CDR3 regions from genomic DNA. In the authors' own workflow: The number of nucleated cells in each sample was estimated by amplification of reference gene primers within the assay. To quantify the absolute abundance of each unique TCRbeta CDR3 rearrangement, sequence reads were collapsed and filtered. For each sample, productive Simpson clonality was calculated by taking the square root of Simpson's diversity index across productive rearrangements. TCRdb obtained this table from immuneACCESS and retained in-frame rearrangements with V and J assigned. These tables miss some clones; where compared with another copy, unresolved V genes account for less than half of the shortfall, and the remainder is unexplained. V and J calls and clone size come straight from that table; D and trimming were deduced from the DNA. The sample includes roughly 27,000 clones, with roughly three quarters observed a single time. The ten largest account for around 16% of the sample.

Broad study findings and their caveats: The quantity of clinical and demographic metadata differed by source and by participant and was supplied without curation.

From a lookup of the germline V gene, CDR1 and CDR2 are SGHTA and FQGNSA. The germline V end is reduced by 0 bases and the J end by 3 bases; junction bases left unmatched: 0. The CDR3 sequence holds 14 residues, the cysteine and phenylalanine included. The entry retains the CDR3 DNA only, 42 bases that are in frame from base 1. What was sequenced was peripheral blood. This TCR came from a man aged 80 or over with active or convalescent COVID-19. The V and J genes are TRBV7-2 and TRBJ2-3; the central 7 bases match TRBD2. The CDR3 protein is CASSLAGRTDTQYF. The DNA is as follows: TGTGCCAGCAGCTTAGCCGGGAGGACAGATACGCAGTATTTT.